Listed here are 18 T cell receptor beta chains from one sample, sequenced in a study of blood T cell repertoires in COVID-19. Assay used: immunoSEQ multiplex PCR; TCRdb lists only in-frame clones, some missing. The sample yields approximately 330,000 clones, around nine tenths seen once. Specimen: PBMCs or T cells enriched from blood (not recorded which). The receptor source for this set is a woman younger than 45 who had recovered from COVID-19.

CDR3 DNA sequence: TGCGCCAGCAGCTTCGGGACTAGCAACACCGGGGAGCTGTTTTTT. Its protein is CASSFGTSNTGELFF. The gene calls are TRBV5-1 and TRBJ2-2; TRBD2 agrees at 9 bases. The CDR3 covers 15 residues. Per the germline V gene, CDR1 is SGHRS and CDR2 is YFSETQ. The ends lost 2 bases at V and 2 bases at J; junction bases unmatched: 1.

The V and J genes are TRBV6-4 and TRBJ2-3; D perhaps matches TRBD2 (6 bases). The germline V gene encodes CDR1 MRHNA and CDR2 SNTAGT. With 3 bases removed from V and 4 bases from J, the gap between germline ends came to 11 bases. This CDR3 comprises 14 residues. CDR3 in amino acids: CASSDSRDSDTQYF. The DNA of the CDR3 is TGTGCCAGCAGTGATTCCCGGGACTCAGATACGCAGTATTTT.

V gene TRBV2 combines with J gene TRBJ1-2; D gene unclear. The V end lost 6 bases, the J end lost 3 bases, and 11 bases lay between the germline ends. This CDR3 spans 13 amino acids. Germline V CDR1 and CDR2: SNHLY, FYNNEI. The CDR3 sequence: CASSSQKYYGYTF. In nucleotides, the CDR3 is TGTGCCAGCAGCTCACAGAAATACTATGGCTACACCTTC.

The V call is TRBV7-3, the J call TRBJ2-1; TRBD1 aligns across 8 bases. CDR3 length equals 15 residues. Germline assignment: CDR1 SGHTA and CDR2 FQGTGA. V gave up 1 base and J gave up 8 bases; unmatched junction bases: 7. This CDR3 is CASSLRTGMVDEQFF. The DNA of the CDR3 is TGTGCCAGCAGCTTAAGGACAGGGATGGTCGATGAGCAGTTCTTC.

The gene calls are TRBV7-9 and TRBJ1-2; 9 bases fit TRBD1. The J segment lost 8 bases and the V segment lost 1 base, leaving 5 bases of the junction unmatched. Germline loops: CDR1 SEHNR, CDR2 FQNEAQ (reference sequence). This CDR3 contains 14 residues. CDR3 protein: CASSLGGTGPGYTF. The CDR3 bases are TGTGCCAGCAGCTTAGGAGGGACAGGGCCCGGCTACACCTTC.

The chain combines TRBV11-2 with TRBJ1-1; no clear D gene. Between the trimmed V and J ends, which lost 1 base and 8 bases, there was a span of 8 bases. This CDR3 spans 12 amino acids. CDR1 is SGHAT, CDR2 FQNNGV, per germline. CDR3 DNA: TGTGCCAGCAGCTTAGGAGGGTTAGAAGCTTTCTTT. Its translation: CASSLGGLEAFF.

The rearrangement links TRBV27 to TRBJ2-7; D possibly corresponds to TRBD1 (6 bases). The CDR3 sequence is 14 residues long. Trimming stripped 5 bases from V and 5 bases from J, with 16 bases between. From germline, CDR1 is MNHEY and CDR2 SMNVEV (reference sequence). The CDR3 bases are TGTGCCAGCAGTCCGTCAACAGGGATCCACGAGCAGTACTTC. Protein product: CASSPSTGIHEQYF.

The chain recombines TRBV27 with TRBJ1-1, with 10 bases identical to TRBD1. Germline lookup yields CDR1 MNHEY and CDR2 SMNVEV (reference sequence). Losses at the gene ends were 5 bases for V and 11 bases for J; bases not matched to a gene: 14. There are 15 residues in the CDR3. The CDR3 loop is CASSPYRDRGLRAFF. As DNA, the CDR3 is TGTGCCAGCAGTCCCTATCGGGACAGGGGCTTGCGTGCTTTCTTT.

The chain has TRBV27 and TRBJ1-2; 10 bases line up with TRBD1. The ends lost 10 bases at V and 8 bases at J; junction bases unmatched: 10. The CDR3 has 13 residues. The germline CDR1 and CDR2 sequences are MNHEY and SMNVEV (reference sequence). The CDR3 DNA is TGTGCCACCCGAACCGGGACAGGGGAGGGCTACACCTTC. This sequence encodes CATRTGTGEGYTF.

The gene calls are TRBV7-9 and TRBJ1-1; TRBD1 matches at 8 bases. Germline V gene data show CDR1 as SEHNR and CDR2 as FQNEAQ (reference sequence). J was trimmed by 6 bases and V by 8 bases; bases with no gene match: 17. This CDR3 is built from 16 residues. CDR3 nucleotide sequence: TGTGCCAGCCGGCCTGGACAGGGTTATGTTGTCGCTGAAGCTTTCTTT. It codes for CASRPGQGYVVAEAFF.

The V and J genes are TRBV15 and TRBJ1-1, with D perhaps matching TRBD1 (5 bases). Germline CDR1 LNHNV, CDR2 YYDKDF (reference sequence). This CDR3 comprises 16 residues. V was cut by 2 bases and J by 0 bases, with 13 bases left in between. Written as DNA, the CDR3 is TGTGCCACCAGCAGACTCAGGGTAGCCTTGAACACTGAAGCTTTCTTT. This encodes CATSRLRVALNTEAFF.

The chain uses TRBV7-9 and TRBJ1-3; D is perhaps TRBD1 (5 bases). Germline CDR1 is SEHNR and CDR2 is FQNEAQ (reference sequence). The CDR3 covers 15 residues. The V end was cut by 5 bases, the J end by 0 bases, with 11 bases between. In DNA form, the CDR3 reads TGTGCCAGCAGCCCCCAGGGATACTCTGGAAACACCATATATTTT. Its translation is CASSPQGYSGNTIYF.

This clone was found many times. The chain is built from TRBV9 and TRBJ1-2; D possibly corresponds to TRBD1 (5 bases). The V and J ends lost 0 bases and 4 bases respectively, with 13 bases between them. Germline CDR1 is SGDLS and CDR2 is YYNGEE. The CDR3 totals 15 residues. CDR3 nucleotide sequence: TGTGCCAGCAGCGTAGAAAACAGGTTCGCCTATGGCTACACCTTC. Amino acids: CASSVENRFAYGYTF. The complete variable domain, with remaining parts taken from reference TRBV9 and TRBJ1-2, reads DSGVTQTPKHLITATGQRVTLRCSPRSGDLSVYWYQQSLDQGLQFLIQYYNGEERAKGNILERFSAQQFPDLHSELNLSSLELGDSALYFCASSVENRFAYGYTFGSGTRLTVV.

This chain joins TRBV7-6 and TRBJ1-1, with 9 bases lining up with TRBD1. With V trimmed by 4 bases and J by 10 bases, 13 bases remained unmatched. The CDR3 is 15 amino acids. Germline loops: CDR1 SGHVS, CDR2 FNYEAQ. Here the CDR3 DNA reads TGTGCCAGCAGCTCGGGACAGGGTGGATTAGAGGCAGCTTTCTTT. Amino acid sequence: CASSSGQGGLEAAFF.

The chain is built from TRBV28 and TRBJ1-2; 9 nucleotides align to TRBD1. This CDR3 is built from 13 residues. The germline V gene encodes CDR1 MDHEN and CDR2 SYDVKM. The junction had 5 bases not matched to a gene; V was cut back by 6 bases and J by 6 bases. CDR3 amino acids: CASSVQGADGYTF. Here the CDR3 DNA reads TGTGCCAGCAGCGTACAGGGGGCAGATGGCTACACCTTC.

The chain joins TRBV7-9 to TRBJ2-2; 7 positions match TRBD2. Trimming took 5 bases from V and 4 from J; bases not matched to a gene: 10. The CDR3 contains 16 residues. Germline values: CDR1 SEHNR, CDR2 FQNEAQ (reference sequence). CDR3 DNA sequence: TGTGCCAGCAGCGGTAGAGGGGAGGGCGCCACCGGGGAGCTGTTTTTT. Its translation: CASSGRGEGATGELFF.

J is TRBJ2-1 and V is TRBV5-4; TRBD2 matches 9 bases. Per germline, CDR1 SGHNT and CDR2 YYREEE (reference sequence). The CDR3 has 15 residues. Trimming took 3 bases from V and 9 from J; bases not matched to a gene: 10. The CDR3 coding sequence is TGTGCCAGCAGCTATAGTGGTAGCGGGAGAGCTGAGCAGTTCTTC. Protein product: CASSYSGSGRAEQFF.

This clone was recorded only once. The chain combines TRBV14 with TRBJ2-2; weak D call: TRBD2 (5 bases). This CDR3 is 19 amino acids long. CDR1 and CDR2 (germline): SGHDN, FVKESK. Trimming took 3 bases from V and 8 from J, leaving 28 bases between them. The CDR3 sequence is CASSHSWGPTGKDTGELFF. As DNA, the CDR3 is TGTGCCAGCAGCCATTCGTGGGGTCCTACGGGAAAAGATACGGGGGAGCTGTTTTTT.